The clone carrying this T cell receptor (beta chain) was seen a few times. The antigen is not known. TCRdb keeps only in-frame clones here, not all; method: immunoSEQ multiplex PCR. The repertoire holds around 120,000 clones, with approximately 92% as singletons. The sample comes from a study of T cell responses to AZD1222 COVID-19 vaccine. This CDR3 comprises 14 residues. Trimming at V came to 5 bases and at J to 4 bases, leaving 4 bases not matched to a gene. From germline, CDR1 is SGHVS and CDR2 FQNEAQ. Study-level points and caveats: Spike was spanned by vaccine-associated CD4 TCRs, with dominance at 160-218 and 743-854. A mostly white British donor set with more females was recruited, and clonal diversity was possibly underestimated.

The starting material was peripheral blood, obtained on day 0 of AZD1222 vaccination. This clonotype was obtained from an adult in good health. The gene calls are TRBV7-8 and TRBJ1-5; 8 positions agree with TRBD1. In DNA form, the CDR3 reads TGTGCCAGCAGCCCAGGACAGGGAAATCAGCCCCAGCATTTT. Translating gives CASSPGQGNQPQHF.